What follows are 7 T cell receptor beta chains derived from one specimen sequenced in a study of human T cells and chemical hapten exposure. MiXCR, applied by TCRdb to the RACE reads, yields one record per CDR3 protein. The sample records fewer than 150,000 distinct CDR3 sequences, approximately 12% being singletons. Time point indicated: patch test 2, 6 weeks after DPC sensitization. The treatment here: therapeutic diphenylcyclopropenone sensitization with weekly scalp DPC. The material was whole blood, obtained in connection with sensitization to the hapten diphenylcyclopropenone (DPC). These receptors all come from a woman aged 45-65 years with alopecia areata. Some clones in this sample may be carry-over from other donors' samples.

The chain joins TRBV28 to TRBJ2-6, with 8 bases lining up with TRBD1. The CDR3 contains 19 residues. Germline CDR1 reads MDHEN; CDR2 reads SYDVKM. The ends lost 6 bases at V and 0 bases at J; junction bases unmatched: 13. The CDR3 region has the DNA TGTGCCAGCAGCGCAAGGACAGGGCGATCTATCTCTGGGGCCAACGTCCTGACTTTC. Its protein is CASSARTGRSISGANVLTF.

This clonotype was detected a few times. The rearrangement links TRBV6-1 to TRBJ1-2; 12 bases fit TRBD1. Germline V lookup: CDR1 MNHNS, CDR2 SASEGT. The V gene end was trimmed by 6 bases and the J gene end by 2 bases; junction bases not matched to a gene: 10. The CDR3 loop spans 17 amino acids. CDR3 sequence reads: CASRSRGQGAGNYGYTF. The CDR3 DNA sequence: TGTGCCAGCAGGTCCAGGGGACAGGGGGCTGGGAACTATGGCTACACCTTC.

The rearrangement links TRBV3-1 to TRBJ2-5; D not certain. With 4 bases removed from V and 1 base from J, the gap between germline ends came to 10 bases. Germline CDR1 reads LGHDT; CDR2 reads YNNKEL (reference sequence). The CDR3 has 14 residues. CDR3: CASSPPSPQETQYF. The CDR3 DNA is TGTGCCAGCAGCCCCCCCTCCCCCCAAGAGACCCAGTACTTC.

The chain carries TRBV20-1 and TRBJ2-3, with a tentative D call TRBD2 (8 bases). This CDR3 has 15 residues. The germline CDR1 and CDR2 sequences are DFQATT and SNEGSKA (reference sequence). V shed 8 bases and J shed 5 bases, with 23 bases lying between them. In DNA, the CDR3 is TGCAGTTCGAACAGGGGAGGGAGCGGGGGAGATACGCAGTATTTT. Translating it yields CSSNRGGSGGDTQYF.

V and J are TRBV5-1 and TRBJ2-7; 7 bases are shared with TRBD1. The V gene's germline CDR1 is SGHRS and CDR2 YFSETQ. The junction had 10 bases not matched to a gene; V was cut back by 4 bases and J by 6 bases. The length of the CDR3 is 14 residues. The CDR3 DNA reads TGCGCCAGCAGCGTTACCCCTGCAGGGGGCGAGCAGTACTTC. Amino acid sequence: CASSVTPAGGEQYF.

This clonotype was detected ten times or more. The gene calls are TRBV19 and TRBJ1-5; D is unresolved. Germline values: CDR1 LNHDA, CDR2 SQIVND (reference sequence). Trimming pared 1 base from V and 7 bases from J, leaving 5 bases between. This CDR3 region has 12 residues. This CDR3 reads CASSIVDQPQHF. The CDR3 DNA reads TGTGCCAGTAGTATAGTTGACCAGCCCCAGCATTTT.

This chain connects TRBV5-4 to TRBJ1-1; 9 positions match TRBD1. J lost 4 bases, V lost 3 bases, and 7 bases had no gene match. The germline V gene encodes CDR1 SGHNT and CDR2 YYREEE (reference sequence). The CDR3 runs 15 residues. The CDR3 DNA is TGTGCCAGCAGCTCTGAACAGGGGGCAGGCACTGAAGCTTTCTTT. It translates to CASSSEQGAGTEAFF.